This T cell receptor beta chain emerged from a study of shared clonotypes between healthy human individuals. Assay used: immunoSEQ multiplex PCR; TCRdb lists only in-frame clones, some missing. The data contain some 1.4 million clones, roughly 97% of them singletons. The V and J ends lost 6 bases and 8 bases respectively, with 16 bases between them. This CDR3 region has 14 residues. CDR1 and CDR2 (germline): MNHNS, SASEGT. About this clone itself: The antigen is unknown.

Overall study results and limits: Larger estimated richness was generally recorded for naive subsets relative to memory subsets. Only a few donors were included, so the genetic and exposure-history diversity represented was limited. Among several donors, about 5% of naive CD4 clonotypes were found in common.

The source is a man younger than 45 in good health. The chain couples TRBV6-1 to TRBJ1-4; perhaps TRBD1 as D (6 bases). The source material was naive CD4+ T cells sorted from blood. The subset was: CD45RA+ positively selected. The CDR3 bases are TGTGCCAGCAGCGCAACAGGGTTGGGCGAAAAACTGTTTTTT. Protein: CASSATGLGEKLFF.